This T cell receptor (beta chain) originates from a study of OX40 agonist ivuxolimab in advanced cancers. Findings and limits, study-wide: Clonal expansion by week 6 occurred in CD4+ and CD8+ blood T cells (at 0.1 to 3.0 mg/kg).

Germline V CDR1 and CDR2: MDHEN, SYDVKM. Trimming removed 6 bases from V and 0 bases from J, with 1 base in between. The CDR3 sequence is 11 residues long. In the case of this clone: Antigen: not known.

Method: immunoSEQ multiplex PCR; TCRdb's copy keeps in-frame clones and lacks some. The table lists 65,000 to 85,000 clones, roughly 84% of them singletons. This sequence was found in an adult with an advanced solid tumor such as melanoma, head and neck, liver or kidney cancer. This chain connects TRBV28 to TRBJ2-3; D not certain. The sample consisted of CD4+ or CD8+ T cells sorted from blood, taken in a trial of the OX40 agonist ivuxolimab. Written as DNA, the CDR3 is TGTGCCAGCAGAAGCACAGATACGCAGTATTTT. Translation gives CASRSTDTQYF.